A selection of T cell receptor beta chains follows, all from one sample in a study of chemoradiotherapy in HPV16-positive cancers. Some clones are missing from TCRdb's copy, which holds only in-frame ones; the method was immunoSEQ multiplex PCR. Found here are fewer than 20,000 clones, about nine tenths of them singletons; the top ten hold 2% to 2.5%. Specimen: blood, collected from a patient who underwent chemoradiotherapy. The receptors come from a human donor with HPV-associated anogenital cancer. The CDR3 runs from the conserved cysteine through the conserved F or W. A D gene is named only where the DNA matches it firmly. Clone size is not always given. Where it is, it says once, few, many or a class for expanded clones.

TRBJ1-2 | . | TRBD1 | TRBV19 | TGTGCCAGTAGTTCTCCGGGACAGGGGGCGCATGGCTACACCTTC | CASSSPGQGAHGYTF
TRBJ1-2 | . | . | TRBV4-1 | TGCGCCAGCAGCCAGCAGGGTGAGTGGGATGGCTACACCTTC | CASSQQGEWDGYTF
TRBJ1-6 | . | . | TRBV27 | TGTGCCAGCAGTTTCGGGACAAATTATAATTCACCCCTCCACTTT | CASSFGTNYNSPLHF
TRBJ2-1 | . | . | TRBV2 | TGTGCCAGCAGTGATGATGGGGCGTATTACAATGAGCAGTTCTTC | CASSDDGAYYNEQFF
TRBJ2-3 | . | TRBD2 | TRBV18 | TGTGCCAGCTCACCACCAGGACTAGCGGGGTGGGGAGATACGCAGTATTTT | CASSPPGLAGWGDTQYF
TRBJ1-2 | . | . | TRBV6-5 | TGTGCCAGCTCCTCGGGGGGGGTCCATGGCTACACCTTC | CASSSGGVHGYTF
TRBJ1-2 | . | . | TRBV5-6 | TGTGCCAGCAGCTTGCAGGTTGACAGTACCTATGGCTACACCTTC | CASSLQVDSTYGYTF
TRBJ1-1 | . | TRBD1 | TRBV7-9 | TGTGCCAGCAGCTCGAGGACGACAGGGGGTGAAGCTTTCTTT | CASSSRTTGGEAFF
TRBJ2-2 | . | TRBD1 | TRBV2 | TGTGCCAGCAGTCCGCCAATACTACAGGGGTGGTACAACACCGGGGAGCTGTTTTTT | CASSPPILQGWYNTGELFF
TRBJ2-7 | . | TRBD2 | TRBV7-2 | TGTGCCAGCAGCTTAGAGACTAGCGGGGCCTACGAGCAGTACTTC | CASSLETSGAYEQYF
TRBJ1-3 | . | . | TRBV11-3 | TGTGCCAGCAGCCGAGGACCTGGAAACACCATATATTTT | CASSRGPGNTIYF
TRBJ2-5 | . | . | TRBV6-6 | TGTGCCAGCAGCCCCGAGGGATGGGAGACTCAGTACTTC | CASSPEGWETQYF
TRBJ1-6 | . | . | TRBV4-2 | TGTGCCAGCAGCCAAGACAGGTATAATTCACCCCTCCACTTT | CASSQDRYNSPLHF
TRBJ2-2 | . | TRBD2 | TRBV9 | TGTGCCAGCAGCGTATCGACCGGACTAGCGGCCGGGGAGCTGTTTTTT | CASSVSTGLAAGELFF
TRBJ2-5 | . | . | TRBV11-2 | TGTGCCAGCAGCTTTACTGAGGTTAAGACCCAGTACTTC | CASSFTEVKTQYF
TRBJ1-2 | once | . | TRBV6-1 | TGTGCCAGCGAAGATACTAACTATGGCTACACCTTC | CASEDTNYGYTF
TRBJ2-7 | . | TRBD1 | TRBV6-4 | TGTGCCAGCAGTGAGCCCCGCCAGGGGGTGATAACCTACGAGCAGTACTTC | CASSEPRQGVITYEQYF
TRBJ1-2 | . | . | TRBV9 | TGTGCCAGCAGCGTCCTCACGTCCCTGAATGGCTACACCTTC | CASSVLTSLNGYTF
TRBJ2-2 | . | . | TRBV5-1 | TGCGCCAACCCCAGACGGGGGTGGGGCTGGGACACCGGGGAGCTGTTTTTT | CANPRRGWGWDTGELFF
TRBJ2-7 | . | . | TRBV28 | TGTGCCAGCAGACGGAGGGGAATCTACGAGCAGTACTTC | CASRRRGIYEQYF
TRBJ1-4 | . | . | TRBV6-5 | TGTGCCAGCAGTTACTCCAGGACCACTGAAAAACTGTTTTTT | CASSYSRTTEKLFF
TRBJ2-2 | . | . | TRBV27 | TGTGCCAGCAGTTTCTCAGGTCTTACCGGGGAGCTGTTTTTT | CASSFSGLTGELFF
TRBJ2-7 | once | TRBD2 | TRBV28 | TGTGCCAGCAGCGGCGCTAGCGGTACGAGCTCCTACGAGCAGTACTTC | CASSGASGTSSYEQYF
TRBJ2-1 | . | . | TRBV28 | TGTGCCAGCAGTTCTTACAATGAGCAGTTCTTC | CASSSYNEQFF
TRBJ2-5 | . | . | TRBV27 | TGTGCCAGCAGTTACTCTCAAAAAGAGACCCAGTACTTC | CASSYSQKETQYF
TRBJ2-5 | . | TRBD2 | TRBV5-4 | TGTGCCAGCAGCTTACTAGGACTAGCGGGGGGCATTGGGGAGACCCAGTACTTC | CASSLLGLAGGIGETQYF
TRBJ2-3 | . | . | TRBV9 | TGTGCCAGCAGCGCCGACGGCGGGGCTAACTGGGATACGCAGTATTTT | CASSADGGANWDTQYF
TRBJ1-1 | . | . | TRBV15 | TGTGCCACCAGCAGTCTTCCCGTCACTGAAGCTTTCTTT | CATSSLPVTEAFF
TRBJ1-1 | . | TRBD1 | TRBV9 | TGTGCCAGCAGCAGCCTTACAGGGGCTACTGAAGCTTTCTTT | CASSSLTGATEAFF
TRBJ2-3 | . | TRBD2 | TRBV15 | TGTGCCACCAGCAGAGGCACAACTAGCGGCCGAAGCACAGATACGCAGTATTTT | CATSRGTTSGRSTDTQYF
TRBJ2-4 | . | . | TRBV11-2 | TGTGCCAGCAGCTTAGATCTTGGCTCCCGGCTTAACATTCAGTACTTC | CASSLDLGSRLNIQYF
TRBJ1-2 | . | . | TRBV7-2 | TGTGCCAGCAAATTAGATGTAGGACAGACTTCCTATGGCTACACCTTC | CASKLDVGQTSYGYTF
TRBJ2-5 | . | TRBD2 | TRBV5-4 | TGTGCCAGCAGCCCCCAGGGCGGGGGGACCCAAGAGACCCAGTACTTC | CASSPQGGGTQETQYF
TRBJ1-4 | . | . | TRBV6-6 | TGTGCCAGCAGCCCCGCCGTGGTAACTAATGAAAAACTGTTTTTT | CASSPAVVTNEKLFF
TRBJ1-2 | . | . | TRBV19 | TGTGCCAGTAGGGGGCCTCGGGACTATGGCTACACCTTC | CASRGPRDYGYTF
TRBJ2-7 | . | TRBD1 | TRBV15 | TGTGCCACCAGCAGAGGTGGGACAGGGGGCTCCTACGAGCAGTACTTC | CATSRGGTGGSYEQYF
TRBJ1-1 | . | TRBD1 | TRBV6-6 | TGTGCCAGCAGTTACGGGACAGAGAACACTGAAGCTTTCTTT | CASSYGTENTEAFF
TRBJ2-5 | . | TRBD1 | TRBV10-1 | TGCGCCAGCAGTGAGTCGCAGGGGGCGAGGACCCAGTACTTC | CASSESQGARTQYF
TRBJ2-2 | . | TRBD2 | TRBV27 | TGTGCCAGCAGAAGCGGGAGGGCCCGTGGCACCGGGGAGCTGTTTTTT | CASRSGRARGTGELFF
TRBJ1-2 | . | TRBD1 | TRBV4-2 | TGTGCCAGCAGCCAACTTCTTCAAAGGGACAGAGCCTTCTATGGCTACACCTTC | CASSQLLQRDRAFYGYTF
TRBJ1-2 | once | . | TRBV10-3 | TGTGCCACACAGGTGTTCTATGGCTACACCTTC | CATQVFYGYTF
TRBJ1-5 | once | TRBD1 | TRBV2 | TGTGCCAGCACCCCCGGGACAGGGGGTAATCAGCCCCAGCATTTT | CASTPGTGGNQPQHF
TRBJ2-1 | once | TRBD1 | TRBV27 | TGTGCCAGCAGTTTATCGAATCCGGGACAGAATGCACAGTTCTTC | CASSLSNPGQNAQFF
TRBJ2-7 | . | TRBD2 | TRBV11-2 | TGTGCCAGCAGGGGACTAGCGGGGTACGAGCAGTACTTC | CASRGLAGYEQYF
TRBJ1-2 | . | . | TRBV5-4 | TGTGCCAGCAGCTTGGTAATATCGGGGGCCCAGAGCTACACCTTC | CASSLVISGAQSYTF
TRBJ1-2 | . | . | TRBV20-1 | TGCAGTGCTATCGAGGGTTATGGCTACACCTTC | CSAIEGYGYTF
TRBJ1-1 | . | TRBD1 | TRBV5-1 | TGCGCCAGCAGCTTATTCACAGGGGGCTGGACTGAAGCTTTCTTT | CASSLFTGGWTEAFF
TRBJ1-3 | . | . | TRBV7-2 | TGTGCCAGCAGCTTAGCCAGTGGAAGCACCATATATTTT | CASSLASGSTIYF
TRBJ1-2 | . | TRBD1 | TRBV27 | TGTGCCAGCAGTTTTGGGGGGGACAGGGCCGGCTACACCTTC | CASSFGGDRAGYTF
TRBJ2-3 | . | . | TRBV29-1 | TGCAGCGTTGATAAGGGCTACTCCACAGATACGCAGTATTTT | CSVDKGYSTDTQYF
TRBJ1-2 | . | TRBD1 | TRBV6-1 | TGTGCCAGCAGTGAAGCCGGGACAGGTGACTATGGCTACACCTTC | CASSEAGTGDYGYTF